This T cell receptor (beta chain) was found in a study of OX40 agonist ivuxolimab in advanced cancers. Study-wide results and caveats: Among the lowest peripheral clonal expansion occurred in 0.1-3.0 mg/kg partial responders. Normalized expansion of T-cell clones was also low for some nonresponders.

Notes on this clone: The antigen is unknown.

Drawing of blood for sampling happened at baseline, at cycle 4 day 1, and at cycle 7 day 1. Assay used: immunoSEQ multiplex PCR; TCRdb lists only in-frame clones, some missing. The sample contains 30,000 to 40,000 clones, 88% of which appear only once. The V segment lost 2 bases and the J segment 5 bases; nucleotides outside the gene matches: 6. Germline assignment: CDR1 MNHEY and CDR2 SMNVEV (reference sequence). This CDR3 comprises 16 residues. This chain uses TRBV27 with TRBJ2-5; 12 nucleotides align to TRBD2. Material: CD4+ or CD8+ T cells sorted from blood, obtained in a trial of the OX40 agonist ivuxolimab. The TCR originated in an adult with an advanced solid tumor such as melanoma, head and neck, liver or kidney cancer. The CDR3 DNA is TGTGCCAGCAGTTTAACGGCTAGCGGGAGGGTGGAGACCCAGTACTTC. Its protein is CASSLTASGRVETQYF.